This T cell receptor (beta chain) was retrieved from a study of OX40 agonist ivuxolimab in advanced cancers. General notes on the study: Ivuxolimab was an agonistic, fully human IgG2 monoclonal antibody directed against OX40 (CD134), a costimulatory receptor. Prior anti-PD-1, anti-PD-L1 or anti-CTLA-4 therapy was permitted, and checkpoint inhibitors had been received by under 50% of dose-escalation patients. The purpose of peripheral TCRbeta sequencing was to test whether ivuxolimab changed TCR sequence diversity and led to clonal T-cell expansion. Partial responses occurred in three dose-escalation patients: two with cutaneous melanoma and one with hepatocellular carcinoma. Of the approximately 50 patients in dose escalation, 19 had hepatocellular carcinoma, about 15 had melanoma, 9 had renal cell carcinoma and 9 had head and neck cancer. The monotherapy dose-escalation portion (N of about 52 patients) of the phase I ivuxolimab trial is reported in the paper. Intravenous ivuxolimab was administered to patients every 2 weeks at six dose levels: 0.01, 0.1, 0.3, 1.5, 3 and 10 mg/kg. In the dose-escalation cohort, 82.7% of patients were male, and the mean age was roughly 56 years with a range of roughly 20 to 79.

General findings and caveats noted by the study authors: Partial responders in the 0.1-3.0 mg/kg groups had among the lowest normalized peripheral clonal expansion, especially among CD8+ T cells. Low levels of normalized T-cell clonal expansion were also seen in some patients who did not respond. At doses of 0.1 to 3.0 mg/kg, clonal expansion of both CD4+ and CD8+ blood T cells was observed from baseline to week 6. Which antigens the clonally expanded peripheral T cells were specific for was not determined. After ivuxolimab, expanded clones were on average more numerous among CD8+ T cells than among CD4+ T cells.

To sequence the TCRbeta CDR3 region, genomic DNA was isolated from the sorted cells. The immunoSEQ Assay was used to sequence the TCRbeta CDR3 regions. TCRdb stores this immuneACCESS table with in-frame sequences only. Part of the clones is absent; in the studies checked, under half of the shortfall reflects unresolved V genes, and no reason is known for the rest. Present in this sample are more than 45,000 clones, approximately 81% of which were seen just once. The ten most abundant clones make up less than 5.5% of the sample. This clone was detected once. What this receptor recognizes is not known. The record has no base qualities; no much larger clone is one base away. The germline V gene (reference sequence) gives CDR1 as MNHNY and CDR2 as SVGAGI. For this chain, trimming is 9 bases at the V end and 5 bases at the J end, and the number of junction bases without a gene match is 4. The CDR3 goes from the cysteine to the phenylalanine over 13 residues. Just the 39-base CDR3 DNA is kept, in frame starting at base 1.

Patients with a history of autoimmune disease or receiving systemic immunosuppression were excluded from the trial. In every dose cohort, peripheral blood was drawn for TCR sequencing at baseline, cycle 4 day 1, and cycle 7 day 1. Samples came from an open-label, multicenter, first-in-human phase I dose-escalation trial of ivuxolimab. Adults with locally advanced or metastatic melanoma, renal cell, hepatocellular, or head and neck squamous cell carcinoma were enrolled in the trial. Before TCR sequencing, CD4+ T cells and CD8+ T cells were sorted from peripheral blood as separate populations. The TCR sequence derives from an adult with an advanced solid tumor such as melanoma, head and neck, liver or kidney cancer. The sample was CD4+ or CD8+ T cells sorted from blood, taken in a trial of the OX40 agonist ivuxolimab. Recombination joined TRBV6-6 with TRBJ2-3; 11 nucleotides in the junction match TRBD1. The CDR3 reads as follows: CASWTGGKDTQYF. The nucleotides are TGTGCCAGTTGGACAGGGGGCAAAGATACGCAGTATTTT.